These 23 T cell receptor beta chains were sequenced from one sample in a study. Each CDR3 protein gets one entry after TCRdb re-called the RT-PCR reads with MiXCR. The sample records around 1,300 distinct CDR3 sequences, almost 35% being singletons. The sample was memory CD4+ T cells from salivary gland. Receptors were obtained from a female donor with primary Sjogren's syndrome.

By sample fraction, this clonotype is medium-sized (0.01 to 0.1%). This rearrangement joins TRBV7-9 to TRBJ1-6; 9 nucleotides match TRBD1. The CDR3 runs 17 residues. J lost 3 bases, V lost 3 bases, and 6 bases had no gene match. CDR1 is SEHNR and CDR2 is FQNEAQ in the germline V gene (reference sequence). CDR3 amino acids: CASSFKTGGLYNSPLHF. As DNA, the CDR3 is TGTGCCAGCAGCTTTAAGACAGGGGGTCTCTATAATTCACCCCTCCACTTT.

The J gene is TRBJ2-3, the V gene TRBV20-1, with 8 bases identical to TRBD2. Germline trimming cut 3 bases from V and 4 bases from J; bases unmatched to any gene: 3. The CDR3 covers 13 residues. From germline, CDR1 is DFQATT and CDR2 SNEGSKA (reference sequence). The CDR3, as DNA: TGCAGTGCTAGCCGGGGGGGTGCAGATACGCAGTATTTT. This codes for CSASRGGADTQYF.

This rearrangement joins TRBV20-1 to TRBJ1-1; D gene unclear. The germline V gene has CDR1 DFQATT and CDR2 SNEGSKA (reference sequence). The V gene lost 5 bases and the J gene lost 4 bases, with 17 bases spanning the gap. This CDR3 comprises 14 residues. CDR3 in amino acids: CSARRGGPSTEAFF. Here the CDR3 DNA reads TGCAGTGCTCGACGGGGAGGGCCTAGCACTGAAGCTTTCTTT.

This clonotype was seen more than once but under ten times. This chain links TRBV20-1 with TRBJ1-5; a weak D match, TRBD1 (6 bases). Germline V lookup: CDR1 DFQATT, CDR2 SNEGSKA (reference sequence). Trimming cost V 0 bases and J 2 bases, with 14 bases left between them. The CDR3 runs to 16 residues. The CDR3 coding sequence is TGCAGTGCTAGAGATGTCGGGGGGCTGGGCAATCAGCCCCAGCATTTT. As protein: CSARDVGGLGNQPQHF.

By share, this clonotype ranks as medium-sized. The gene calls are TRBV5-1 and TRBJ2-3; TRBD2 aligns across 7 bases. This CDR3 comprises 15 residues. V dropped 4 bases and J dropped 4; count of bases not matched to a gene: 9. CDR1 SGHRS and CDR2 YFSETQ come from the germline V gene. CDR3 coding DNA: TGCGCCAGCAGCAAATTGTGGGGGGGGGCAGATACGCAGTATTTT. It encodes CASSKLWGGADTQYF.

By proportion, this clonotype is medium-sized (0.01 to 0.1%). This rearrangement joins TRBV7-8 to TRBJ1-1; tentatively, D is TRBD1 (5 bases). CDR1 and CDR2 (germline): SGHVS, FQNEAQ. The V end lost 4 bases, the J end lost 4 bases, and 16 bases lay between the germline ends. The CDR3 is 15 residues long. The CDR3 sequence: CASSSRTTGGTEAFF. CDR3 DNA: TGTGCCAGCAGCTCCAGGACTACAGGAGGCACTGAAGCTTTCTTT.

In its sample, this clonotype ranks as large. The V and J genes are TRBV7-2 and TRBJ2-7; weak D call: TRBD2 (5 bases). Trimming pared 1 base from V and 3 bases from J, leaving 19 bases between. Germline loops: CDR1 SGHTA, CDR2 FQGNSA. The CDR3 covers 17 residues. DNA for the CDR3: TGTGCCAGCAGCTTAGGGGTCGGGGTAAGGGCCAACTACGAGCAGTACTTC. Translating it yields CASSLGVGVRANYEQYF.

This clonotype is classed as large. The CDR3 loop is CASSPVGARNEQFF. The CDR3 DNA reads TGTGCCAGCAGCCCCGTGGGGGCTCGGAATGAGCAGTTCTTC. The rearrangement links TRBV7-2 to TRBJ2-1, with D perhaps matching TRBD1 (6 bases). The CDR3 consists of 14 residues. Germline V CDR1 and CDR2: SGHTA, FQGNSA. V shed 5 bases and J shed 7 bases, with 15 bases lying between them.

This clonotype ranks as large (0.1 to 1%). The chain combines TRBV20-1 with TRBJ2-1; a weak D match, TRBD1 (6 bases). CDR3 length: 14 residues. The V end lost 3 bases, the J end lost 0 bases, and 9 bases lay between the germline ends. Looked up from germline, CDR1 is DFQATT and CDR2 is SNEGSKA (reference sequence). The CDR3, as DNA: TGCAGTGCTAGCGGCAGGGGCTCCTACAATGAGCAGTTCTTC. Its protein product is CSASGRGSYNEQFF.

The genes are TRBV12-3 or TRBV12-4 and TRBJ1-2, with 10 bases aligning to TRBD1. The J segment lost 4 bases and the V segment lost 6 bases, leaving 5 bases of the junction unmatched. The CDR3 runs to 14 residues. The CDR3 protein is CASSYGQGVYGYTF. The DNA of the CDR3 is TGTGCCAGCAGCTACGGACAGGGGGTCTATGGCTACACCTTC.

The chain combines TRBV20-1 with TRBJ2-1; TRBD2 aligns across 8 bases. This CDR3 spans 13 amino acids. V dropped 1 base and J dropped 4; count of bases not matched to a gene: 0. Germline CDR1 and CDR2: DFQATT and SNEGSKA (reference sequence). The CDR3 DNA follows: TGCAGTGCTAGAGCGGGGGGGTACAATGAGCAGTTCTTC. Translating it yields CSARAGGYNEQFF.

The rearrangement links TRBV5-1 to TRBJ1-2; a possible D gene is TRBD1 (5 bases). CDR3 size: 12 residues. V dropped 4 bases and J dropped 8 bases, with 12 bases sitting between them. Per germline, CDR1 SGHRS and CDR2 YFSETQ. This CDR3 reads CASSPDRQGYTF. The CDR3 DNA follows: TGCGCCAGCAGCCCTGACCGACAGGGCTACACCTTC. The variable domain in full, completed from reference TRBV5-1 and TRBJ1-2, reads KAGVTQTPRYLIKTRGQQVTLSCSPISGHRSVSWYQQTPGQGLQFLFEYFSETQRNKGNFPGRFSGRQFSNSRSEMNVSTLELGDSALYLCASSPDRQGYTFGSGTRLTVV.

The chain combines TRBV5-5 with TRBJ2-5; 9 bases match TRBD2. The ends lost 5 bases at V and 10 bases at J; junction bases unmatched: 15. Looked up from germline, CDR1 is SGHKS and CDR2 is YYEKEE (reference sequence). This CDR3 contains 15 residues. CDR3 DNA sequence: TGTGCCAGCAGAGCTGGACTAGCGCTCATAACGGTCCAGTACTTC. Amino acid sequence: CASRAGLALITVQYF.

This clonotype is medium-sized. The V and J genes are TRBV10-2 and TRBJ1-6; TRBD1 matches at 9 bases. Trimming cost V 6 bases and J 0 bases; bases outside gene matches: 9. The length of the CDR3 is 18 residues. The germline V gene encodes CDR1 WSHSY and CDR2 SAAADI. CDR3 region: CASRRDRATSSYNSPLHF. CDR3 bases: TGCGCCAGCAGGAGGGACAGGGCCACGAGCTCCTATAATTCACCCCTCCACTTT.

This clonotype ranks as medium-sized. The rearrangement uses TRBV28 and TRBJ2-5, with D perhaps matching TRBD2 (7 bases). Germline V gene data show CDR1 as MDHEN and CDR2 as SYDVKM. V gave up 1 base and J gave up 5 bases, with 17 bases separating them. CDR3 length equals 16 residues. The CDR3 nucleotides are TGTGCCAGCAGTTTATCCCTAGGGAGGGGGGTGGAGACCCAGTACTTC. It is translated as CASSLSLGRGVETQYF.

V and J are TRBV6-6 and TRBJ2-2, with 8 nucleotides matching TRBD1. This CDR3 has 14 amino acids. Germline V gene sequence: CDR1 MNHNY, CDR2 SVGAGI (reference sequence). Unmatched junction bases numbered 5, after V lost 7 bases and J lost 4 bases. The CDR3, as DNA: TGTGCCAGCACCCAGACAGGGGCCACCGGGGAGCTGTTTTTT. Its protein product is CASTQTGATGELFF.

As to this clonotype: This CDR3 is missing its conserved last phenylalanine or tryptophan, likely due to a read error. The limits of the CDR3 on the DNA are not certain, so only TCRdb's listed CDR3 is given. The chain carries TRBV12-3 or TRBV12-4 and TRBJ2-4; the DNA was not compared with TRBD1, the D call given in the table. Counting both end residues, the CDR3 totals 12 amino acids. CDR3 loop: CASSPLGAGVGY.

Within the sample, this clonotype is medium-sized (0.01 to 0.1%). The chain joins TRBV15 to TRBJ2-5, with 10 bases identical to TRBD2. V lost 0 bases, J lost 4 bases, and 5 bases stayed unmatched. The CDR3 runs 16 residues. Germline-derived CDR1 and CDR2 are LNHNV and YYDKDF (reference sequence). This CDR3 reads CATSRDRASGGETQYF. In DNA form, the CDR3 reads TGTGCCACCAGCAGAGATCGGGCTAGCGGGGGAGAGACCCAGTACTTC. Full variable domain (missing parts from reference TRBV15 and TRBJ2-5): DAMVIQNPRYQVTQFGKPVTLSCSQTLNHNVMYWYQQKSSQAPKLLFHYYDKDFNNEADTPDNFQSRRPNTSFCFLDIRSPGLGDTAMYLCATSRDRASGGETQYFGPGTRLLVL.

This clonotype is termed medium-sized. The V and J genes are TRBV7-9 and TRBJ1-5; TRBD1 matches at 8 bases. Germline V gene lookup returns CDR1 SEHNR and CDR2 FQNEAQ (reference sequence). V lost 8 bases, J lost 6 bases, and 6 bases stayed unmatched. CDR3 length: 13 amino acids. The CDR3 DNA reads TGTGCCAGCGGACAGGGAGGCGGTCAGCCCCAGCATTTT. Translation: CASGQGGGQPQHF.

In its sample, this clonotype ranks as medium-sized (0.01 to 0.1%). V is TRBV11-2 and J is TRBJ2-7, with 7 bases identical to TRBD1. After removal of 5 bases from V and 2 bases from J, the junction contained 3 bases not matched to a gene. CDR3 size: 13 residues. CDR1 is SGHAT and CDR2 is FQNNGV in the germline V gene. The CDR3, as DNA: TGTGCCAGCAGCAAGGGGACAGCCTACGAGCAGTACTTC. Encoded protein: CASSKGTAYEQYF. The full variable domain, rest sourced from reference TRBV11-2 and TRBJ2-7, is EAGVAQSPRYKIIEKRQSVAFWCNPISGHATLYWYQQILGQGPKLLIQFQNNGVVDDSQLPKDRFSAERLKGVDSTLKIQPAKLEDSAVYLCASSKGTAYEQYFGPGTRLTVT.

This clonotype was counted a single time. The limits of the CDR3 on the DNA are not certain, so only TCRdb's listed CDR3 is given. The V call is TRBV5-4, the J call TRBJ2-3; the table assigns TRBD1, which was not confirmed against the DNA. Germline V CDR1 and CDR2: SGHNT, YYREEE (reference sequence). The CDR3 is 23 residues long, counting both termini. CDR3 in amino acids: CASSFYICSARAPVLALGGTQYF.

This clonotype counts as medium-sized (0.01 to 0.1%). The CDR3 nucleotides read TGTGCCAGCAGTATCAGGGCCAGCGAGCAGTTCTTC. It encodes CASSIRASEQFF. The chain joins TRBV6-6 to TRBJ2-1, with D tentatively TRBD1 (5 bases). Trimming shortened V by 5 bases and J by 10 bases, and 12 bases separated the two germline ends. The CDR3 is 12 amino acids. From germline, CDR1 is MNHNY and CDR2 SVGAGI (reference sequence).

This clonotype ranks as large (0.1 to 1%). The chain recombines TRBV5-6 with TRBJ1-2; D gene unclear. Germline CDR1 is SGHDT and CDR2 is YYEEEE. V lost 1 base to trimming and J lost 5 bases, with 6 bases between them. CDR3 length: 12 residues. For the CDR3, the DNA is TGTGCCAGCAGCTTGATGGATTATGGCTACACCTTC. Its protein product is CASSLMDYGYTF.